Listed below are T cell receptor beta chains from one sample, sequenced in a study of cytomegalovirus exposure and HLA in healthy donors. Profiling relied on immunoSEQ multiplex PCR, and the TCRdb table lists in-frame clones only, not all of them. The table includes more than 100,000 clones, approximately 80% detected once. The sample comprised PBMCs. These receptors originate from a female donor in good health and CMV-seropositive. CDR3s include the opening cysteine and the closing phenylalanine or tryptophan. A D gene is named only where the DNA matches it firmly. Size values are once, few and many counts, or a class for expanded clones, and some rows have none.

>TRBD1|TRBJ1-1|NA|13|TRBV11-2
CASSPGQGREAFF
TGTGCCAGCAGCCCGGGACAGGGTAGAGAAGCTTTCTTT
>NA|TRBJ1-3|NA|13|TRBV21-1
CASPWASGNTIYF
NA
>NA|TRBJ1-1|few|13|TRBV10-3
CAISDRQNTEAFF
TGTGCCATCAGTGATAGACAGAACACTGAAGCTTTCTTT
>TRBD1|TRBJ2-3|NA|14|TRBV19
CASSTGQGEDTQYF
TGTGCCAGTAGTACCGGACAGGGAGAAGATACGCAGTATTTT
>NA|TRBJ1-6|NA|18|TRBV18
CASSPNIPGGGTNSPLHF
TGTGCCAGCTCCCCCAATATTCCCGGTGGAGGGACGAATTCACCCCTCCACTTT
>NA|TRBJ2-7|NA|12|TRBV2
CASKRQDYEQYF
TGTGCCAGCAAAAGACAGGACTACGAGCAGTACTTC
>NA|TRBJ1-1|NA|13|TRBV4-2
CASSQERTAEAFF
TGTGCCAGCAGCCAAGAGAGGACAGCAGAAGCTTTCTTT
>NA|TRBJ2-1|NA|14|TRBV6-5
CASRSDTGTNEQFF
TGTGCCAGCAGATCGGACACCGGGACAAATGAGCAGTTCTTC
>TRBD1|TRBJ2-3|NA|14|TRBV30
CAWSVGQGSDTQYF
TGTGCCTGGAGTGTGGGACAGGGGTCAGATACGCAGTATTTT
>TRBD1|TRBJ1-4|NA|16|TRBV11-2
CASSLSRAGGSEKLFF
TGTGCCAGCAGCTTATCGAGGGCAGGGGGTTCTGAAAAACTGTTTTTT
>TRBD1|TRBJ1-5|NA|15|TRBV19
CASTGGVSSNQPQHF
TGTGCCAGTACAGGGGGCGTAAGTAGCAATCAGCCCCAGCATTTT
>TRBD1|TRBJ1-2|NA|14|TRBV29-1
CSVVSQGQDYGYTF
TGCAGCGTTGTGAGTCAGGGACAGGACTATGGCTACACCTTC
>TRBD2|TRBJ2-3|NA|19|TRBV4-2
CASSQGWSASGARPDTQYF
TGTGCCAGCAGCCAAGGATGGTCGGCTAGCGGGGCCAGGCCAGATACGCAGTATTTT
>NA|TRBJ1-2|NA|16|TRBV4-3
CASSQDALPGHRGYTF
TGCGCCAGCAGCCAAGATGCCCTACCGGGACATCGAGGCTACACCTTC
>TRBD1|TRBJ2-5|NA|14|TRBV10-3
CAIRPDRGGETQYF
TGTGCCATCAGACCGGACAGGGGCGGAGAGACCCAGTACTTC
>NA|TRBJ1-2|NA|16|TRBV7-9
CASSLVGQTFNYGYTF
TGTGCCAGCAGCTTAGTCGGACAGACTTTTAACTATGGCTACACCTTC
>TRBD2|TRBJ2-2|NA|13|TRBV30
CAWGTSATGELFF
TGTGCCTGGGGGACTAGCGCCACCGGGGAGCTGTTTTTT
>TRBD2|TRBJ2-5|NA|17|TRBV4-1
CASSRSPRDYIAETQYF
TGCGCCAGCAGCCGATCACCCCGGGACTACATTGCAGAGACCCAGTACTTC
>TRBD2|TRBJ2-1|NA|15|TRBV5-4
CASSSPSGGSNEQFF
TGTGCCAGCAGCTCCCCTAGCGGGGGCTCTAATGAGCAGTTCTTC
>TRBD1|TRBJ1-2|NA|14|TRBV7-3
CASSLTGANYGYTF
TGTGCCAGCAGCCTGACAGGGGCTAACTATGGCTACACCTTC
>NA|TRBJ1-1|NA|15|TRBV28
CASSLLSGDSTEAFF
TGTGCCAGCAGTTTACTTTCAGGGGATTCCACTGAAGCTTTCTTT
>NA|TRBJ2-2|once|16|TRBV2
CASTPQAAGIVGELFF
TGTGCCAGCACACCCCAGGCGGCAGGGATAGTCGGGGAGCTGTTTTTT
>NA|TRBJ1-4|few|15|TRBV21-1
CASSSHRGDKEKLFF
TGTGCCAGCAGCAGCCACAGGGGAGATAAGGAAAAACTGTTTTTT
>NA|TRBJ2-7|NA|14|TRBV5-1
CASSLAGNSYEQYF
TGCGCCAGCAGCTTGGCGGGGAATTCGTACGAGCAGTACTTC
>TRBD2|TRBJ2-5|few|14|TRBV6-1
CASHSRSGVGTQYF
TGTGCCAGCCACTCTCGGAGCGGGGTTGGGACCCAGTACTTC
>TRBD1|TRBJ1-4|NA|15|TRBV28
CASRVGTGDFEKLFF
TGTGCCAGCAGGGTAGGGACAGGGGATTTTGAAAAACTGTTTTTT
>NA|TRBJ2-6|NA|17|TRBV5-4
CASSLGQGFSGANVLTF
TGTGCCAGCAGCTTGGGTCAGGGATTCTCTGGGGCCAACGTCCTGACTTTC
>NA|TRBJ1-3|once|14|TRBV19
CASSITGSGNTIYF
TGTGCCAGTAGTATCACAGGGTCTGGAAACACCATATATTTT